This passage covers 7 T cell receptor beta chains from one sample sequenced in a study of Ad26.COV2.S vaccination and SARS-CoV-2 variants. The repertoire was sequenced with immunoSEQ multiplex PCR; TCRdb's copy has only in-frame clones and lacks some. In the table there are approximately 500,000 clones, roughly 85% of which are singletons. Described treatment: around 19 received Ad26.COV2.S at low or high dose, single or two shots; about five received placebo; per-sample allocation not given. Sampling occurred on day 63 after the first vaccine or placebo injection. The material sequenced was peripheral blood, taken in a trial of Ad26.COV2.S vaccine versus placebo. All receptors derive from a person between 18 and 60 years old who received the Ad26.COV2.S COVID-19 vaccine or a placebo.

This CDR3 is CASSPSGGAGNTIYF. The DNA of the CDR3 is TGTGCCAGCAGCCCCAGTGGGGGGGCTGGAAACACCATATATTTT. The rearrangement links TRBV25-1 to TRBJ1-3; D is perhaps TRBD1 (5 bases). CDR1 is MGHDK, CDR2 SYGVNS, per germline. The germline V and J ends were trimmed by 6 bases and 2 bases, with 14 bases remaining between them. This CDR3 spans 15 amino acids. The full variable domain, in which reference TRBV25-1 and TRBJ1-3 provide the parts outside the CDR3, is EADIYQTPRYLVIGTGKKITLECSQTMGHDKMYWYQQDPGMELHLIHYSYGVNSTEKGDLSSESTVSRIRTEHFPLTLESARPSHTSQYLCASSPSGGAGNTIYFGEGSWLTVV.

The V call is TRBV5-4, the J call TRBJ2-1; 7 nucleotides line up with TRBD2. Germline V lookup: CDR1 SGHNT, CDR2 YYREEE (reference sequence). The V gene end was trimmed by 4 bases and the J gene end by 1 base; junction bases not matched to a gene: 8. The CDR3 covers 16 residues. CDR3 nucleotides: TGTGCCAGCAGCAAAGACCCGGGGGGTTCCTACAATGAGCAGTTCTTC. Translation: CASSKDPGGSYNEQFF.

The chain joins TRBV9 to TRBJ2-3; D is perhaps TRBD2 (5 bases). CDR1 SGDLS and CDR2 YYNGEE come from the germline V gene. V was pared by 0 bases and J by 3 bases, with 11 bases between. The CDR3 extends over 15 amino acids. CDR3 bases: TGTGCCAGCAGCGTAGTCGGGATCCCAACAGATACGCAGTATTTT. Protein sequence: CASSVVGIPTDTQYF.

The rearrangement links TRBV6-2 or TRBV6-3 to TRBJ1-2; maybe TRBD1 (5 bases). CDR3 size: 15 residues. Germline CDR1 reads MNHEY; CDR2 reads SVGEGT. Trimming pared 0 bases from V and 3 bases from J, leaving 11 bases between. The CDR3 coding sequence is TGTGCCAGCAGTTACTCGCCAGGGTGGGACTATGGCTACACCTTC. As protein: CASSYSPGWDYGYTF.

The chain links TRBV28 to TRBJ2-3, with 10 bases aligning to TRBD1. With V trimmed by 6 bases and J by 1 base, 4 bases remained unmatched. The CDR3 contains 15 residues. Germline V CDR1 and CDR2: MDHEN, SYDVKM. Written as DNA, the CDR3 is TGTGCCAGCAGCCCCGGACAGGGGGGCACAGATACGCAGTATTTT. As protein: CASSPGQGGTDTQYF.

The V and J genes are TRBV3-1 (or the pseudogene TRBV3-2) and TRBJ2-3, with a tentative D call TRBD2 (6 bases). Looked up from germline, CDR1 is LGHDT and CDR2 is YNNKEL (reference sequence). V lost 6 bases and J lost 0, with 10 bases in between. This CDR3 has 14 amino acids. This chain's CDR3 is CASSSGLSTDTQYF. The DNA for the CDR3 is TGTGCCAGCAGTTCGGGACTTAGCACAGATACGCAGTATTTT.

This sequence joins TRBV6-5 and TRBJ1-6, with D perhaps matching TRBD1 (6 bases). The germline CDR1 and CDR2 sequences are MNHEY and SVGAGI. There are 15 residues in the CDR3. The germline V and J ends were trimmed by 6 bases and 3 bases, with 12 bases remaining between them. The CDR3, as DNA: TGTGCCAGCAGGGTGACAGGCTTCTATAATTCACCCCTCCACTTT. Translation gives CASRVTGFYNSPLHF.